The 15 T cell receptor beta chains listed next were all sequenced from one sample in a study of blood T cell repertoires in COVID-19. Profiled with immunoSEQ multiplex PCR; TCRdb holds only in-frame clones, not every one. The data show around 300,000 clones, around 86% seen once. The source material was peripheral blood. The receptors were sampled from a man between 45 and 60 years old with acute or convalescent COVID-19.

V gene TRBV4-1 combines with J gene TRBJ1-1; the match to TRBD1 covers 8 bases. The CDR3 has 14 amino acids. Germline V CDR1 and CDR2: MGHRA, YSYEKL. V shed 1 base, J shed 5 bases, and the junction held 3 bases outside the gene matches. In nucleotides, the CDR3 is TGCGCCAGCAGCCAAGGACAGGGGAAAACTGAAGCTTTCTTT. It encodes CASSQGQGKTEAFF.

The V call is TRBV10-3, the J call TRBJ1-3; a weak D match, TRBD1 (5 bases). The CDR3 runs to 16 residues. Between the trimmed V and J ends, which lost 5 bases and 0 bases, there was a span of 14 bases. Germline V lookup: CDR1 ENHRY, CDR2 SYGVKD. CDR3 DNA sequence: TGTGCCATCAGTCTCACACAGGCTCCCTCTGGAAACACCATATATTTT. Translation gives CAISLTQAPSGNTIYF.

The J gene is TRBJ2-1, the V gene TRBV14; 10 nucleotides match TRBD1. Germline CDR1 SGHDN, CDR2 FVKESK. The junction had 7 bases not matched to a gene; V was cut back by 2 bases and J by 9 bases. The CDR3 sequence is 15 residues long. The CDR3 DNA reads TGTGCCAGCAGCCAAAGTGGATGGACAGGGGGTGAGCAGTTCTTC. This translates into CASSQSGWTGGEQFF.

The V and J genes are TRBV10-1 and TRBJ2-5, with no clear D. The CDR3 covers 15 residues. Trimming shortened V by 1 base and J by 1 base, and 10 bases separated the two germline ends. Germline values: CDR1 WNHNN, CDR2 SYGVQD (reference sequence). This CDR3 reads CASSEYGSGQETQYF. The CDR3 DNA reads as TGCGCCAGCAGTGAGTACGGGTCGGGCCAAGAGACCCAGTACTTC.

This sequence joins TRBV29-1 and TRBJ1-1, with 9 bases that match TRBD1. The trim removed 1 base at V and 5 bases at J, leaving 2 bases unmatched. Germline V gives CDR1 SQVTM, CDR2 ANQGSEA. The CDR3 consists of 13 residues. CDR3 loop: CSVEGGQGTEAFF. The CDR3 nucleotides are TGCAGCGTTGAAGGGGGACAGGGAACTGAAGCTTTCTTT.

The chain recombines TRBV5-1 with TRBJ1-3; D is possibly TRBD1 (6 bases). The V and J ends lost 4 bases and 1 base respectively, with 15 bases between them. The CDR3 sequence is 16 residues long. CDR1 and CDR2 (germline): SGHRS, YFSETQ. CDR3 DNA sequence: TGCGCCAGCAGCCGGGACATGGTGATTTCTGGAAACACCATATATTTT. Its translation is CASSRDMVISGNTIYF.

The sample holds one count of this clone. At one of its ends the junction is not consistent with the germline gene, which may arise from a read error. The chain uses TRBV7-7 and TRBJ2-7; D is uncertain. The CDR3 totals 15 residues. CDR1 and CDR2 (germline): SSHAT, FNYEAQ (reference sequence). The CDR3 region is CASSLDSSWLRKQYF. The CDR3 bases are TGTGCTAGCAGCTTAGATAGCAGCTGGTTACGAAAGCAGTACTTC.

This clone was seen a few times. The V and J genes are TRBV4-1 and TRBJ2-7, with 7 positions matching TRBD1. The germline gives CDR1 MGHRA, CDR2 YSYEKL. The CDR3 is made up of 17 amino acids. V lost 3 bases, J lost 3 bases, and 14 bases stayed unmatched. The CDR3 DNA reads as TGCGCCAGCAGCCAGATCCTCCGGGACAGCATCTTCTACGAGCAGTACTTC. Translating gives CASSQILRDSIFYEQYF.

The chain carries TRBV7-2 and TRBJ2-7; 15 bases map to TRBD2. This CDR3 is built from 16 residues. Germline values: CDR1 SGHTA, CDR2 FQGNSA. With 5 bases clipped from V and 7 bases from J, the junction kept 9 bases outside the gene matches. CDR3 protein: CASSPRTSGGALEQYF. CDR3 nucleotides: TGTGCCAGCAGCCCGAGGACTAGCGGGGGGGCGTTAGAGCAGTACTTC.

The chain recombines TRBV6-5 with TRBJ2-5; D possibly corresponds to TRBD1 (6 bases). This CDR3 is 12 amino acids long. V shed 6 bases and J shed 5 bases, with 10 bases lying between them. Germline CDR1 and CDR2: MNHEY and SVGAGI. CDR3 DNA: TGTGCCAGCAGCTCAGGGGTGGAGACCCAGTACTTC. It is translated as CASSSGVETQYF.

The V and J genes are TRBV6-6 and TRBJ2-3, with a weak D call TRBD2 (6 bases). CDR3 length equals 12 residues. The V end lost 8 bases, the J end lost 10 bases, and 16 bases lay between the germline ends. Germline V gene lookup returns CDR1 MNHNY and CDR2 SVGAGI (reference sequence). CDR3 protein: CASAPRDFPQYF. The DNA of the CDR3 is TGTGCCAGCGCTCCGCGGGATTTTCCGCAGTATTTT.

The chain combines TRBV10-1 with TRBJ2-2; 9 nucleotides align to TRBD2. V shed 3 bases, J shed 4 bases, and the junction held 6 bases outside the gene matches. CDR3 length: 16 amino acids. Germline CDR1 and CDR2: WNHNN and SYGVQD (reference sequence). The CDR3 region has the DNA TGCGCCAGCAGTGATAGTAGCGGGAGAATCACCGGGGAGCTGTTTTTT. This codes for CASSDSSGRITGELFF.

J is TRBJ1-2 and V is TRBV7-6; 7 positions agree with TRBD1. The CDR3 is 16 residues long. Trimming cost V 1 base and J 0 bases; bases outside gene matches: 5. Germline V gives CDR1 SGHVS, CDR2 FNYEAQ. The CDR3 DNA reads TGTGCCAGCAGCTTAGACAGGGGAATCACTAACTATGGCTACACCTTC. Translated, it gives CASSLDRGITNYGYTF. The whole variable domain, filled in from reference TRBV7-6 and TRBJ1-2, reads GAGVSQSPRYKVTKRGQDVALRCDPISGHVSLYWYRQALGQGPEFLTYFNYEAQQDKSGLPNDRFSAERPEGSISTLTIQRTEQRDSAMYRCASSLDRGITNYGYTFGSGTRLTVV.

This clone was counted a single time. The chain links TRBV5-1 to TRBJ2-2; TRBD1 aligns across 7 bases. The CDR3 contains 18 residues. V dropped 4 bases and J dropped 4; count of bases not matched to a gene: 16. Per germline, CDR1 SGHRS and CDR2 YFSETQ. The CDR3 DNA reads TGCGCCAGCAGCCCAGTCAGAGATACAGGGGCGGGCACCGGGGAGCTGTTTTTT. Its translation is CASSPVRDTGAGTGELFF.

The rearrangement links TRBV10-3 to TRBJ2-7, with 8 bases matching TRBD2. There are 15 residues in the CDR3. CDR1 and CDR2 from the germline V gene are ENHRY and SYGVKD. The ends lost 2 bases at V and 3 bases at J; junction bases unmatched: 6. The CDR3 sequence: CAISEAGSGDYEQYF. CDR3 coding DNA: TGTGCCATCAGTGAGGCGGGTAGCGGGGACTACGAGCAGTACTTC.